This T cell receptor beta chain was captured by sequencing in a study of Ad26.COV2.S vaccination and SARS-CoV-2 variants. Measured with immunoSEQ multiplex PCR; TCRdb has only the in-frame clones, and not every one. The sample holds about 240,000 clones, roughly 88% seen once. As to treatment: some 20 received Ad26.COV2.S at low or high dose, single or two shots; 5 received placebo; per-sample allocation not given. Sample collection was performed on day 63 after the first vaccine or placebo injection. In Boston, an adult donor aged 18-55 years took part. This clone was counted a single time. The V gene's germline CDR1 is LGHNA and CDR2 YSLEER. The CDR3 has 17 residues. V trimming: 0 bases; J trimming: 5 bases; junction bases outside the gene matches: 4.

This TCR was sampled from a person between 18 and 59 years old who received the Ad26.COV2.S COVID-19 vaccine or a placebo. Sequencing used peripheral blood, obtained in a trial of Ad26.COV2.S vaccine versus placebo. The chain uses TRBV4-3 and TRBJ2-2; 12 nucleotides line up with TRBD2. DNA for the CDR3: TGCGCCAGCAGCCAAGAAGGGACTAGCGGGTGGACCGGGGAGCTGTTTTTT. It specifies CASSQEGTSGWTGELFF.